The 2 T cell receptor beta chains listed next were all sequenced from one sample in a study of cytomegalovirus exposure and HLA in healthy donors. The PCR made use of 60 Vbeta and 13 Jbeta primers. The protocol was immunoSEQ multiplex PCR, while the TCRdb copy is restricted to in-frame clones and leaves out a portion. The sample has around 150,000 clones, 80% seen once. Input material: PBMCs. The receptors here all came from a man between 40 and 49 years old in good health and CMV-seropositive.

The gene calls are TRBV2 and TRBJ1-6, with a possible D match to TRBD1 (5 bases). The CDR3 consists of 15 residues. Trimming shortened V by 5 bases and J by 8 bases, and 16 bases separated the two germline ends. Germline CDR1 SNHLY, CDR2 FYNNEI. This CDR3 reads CASSPDGDSHSPLHF. DNA of the CDR3: TGTGCCAGCAGTCCTGACGGGGACTCACATTCACCCCTCCACTTT.

The rearrangement uses TRBV5-4 and TRBJ2-5; 7 bases are shared with TRBD1. Per the germline V gene, CDR1 is SGHNT and CDR2 is YYREEE (reference sequence). The J segment lost 1 base and the V segment lost 4 bases, leaving 1 base of the junction unmatched. The CDR3 length is 13 residues. As DNA, the CDR3 is TGTGCCAGCAGCGGGGACAGCCAAGAGACCCAGTACTTC. Translated: CASSGDSQETQYF.